Listed here are 31 T cell receptor beta chains from one sample, sequenced in a study of shared clonotypes between healthy human individuals. Method: immunoSEQ multiplex PCR; TCRdb's copy keeps in-frame clones and lacks some. The sample yields millions of clones, around nine tenths seen once. The sample comprised naive CD4+ T cells sorted from blood. This sample's subset: CD45RA+ positively selected. The receptors stem from a man between 18 and 29 years old in good health.

The gene calls are TRBV7-2 and TRBJ2-7, with 7 bases that match TRBD2. Germline V lookup: CDR1 SGHTA, CDR2 FQGNSA. The CDR3 spans 15 residues. The V and J ends lost 7 bases and 5 bases, in that order; junction bases with no gene match: 14. CDR3 in amino acids: CASTKTGGRENEQYF. In nucleotides, the CDR3 is TGTGCCAGCACCAAAACTGGGGGGAGGGAGAACGAGCAGTACTTC.

In the case of this clone: The identical CDR3 is also encoded by other nucleotide sequences in the sample. This CDR3 is CASSYTGEQYF. The CDR3 region has the DNA TGTGCCAGCAGTTATACGGGCGAGCAGTACTTC. The chain has TRBV6-5 and TRBJ2-7; D is ambiguous. The V gene lost 3 bases and the J gene lost 6 bases, with 6 bases spanning the gap. The CDR3 covers 11 residues. Per germline, CDR1 MNHEY and CDR2 SVGAGI.

The chain has TRBV12-5 and TRBJ1-1; possibly TRBD1 for D (6 bases). Germline V gene data show CDR1 as LGHNT and CDR2 as FRNRAP. Trimming left V 0 bases short and J 1 base short, with 18 bases between. This CDR3 contains 18 residues. CDR3 loop: CASGLVLGRDKQNTEAFF. For the CDR3, the DNA is TGTGCTAGTGGTTTGGTACTAGGCAGGGACAAACAGAACACTGAAGCTTTCTTT.

V is TRBV10-3 and J is TRBJ2-7; TRBD2 matches 8 bases. Losses at the gene ends were 5 bases for V and 2 bases for J; bases not matched to a gene: 14. The CDR3 length is 17 residues. The germline V gene has CDR1 ENHRY and CDR2 SYGVKD. The CDR3 loop reads CAISRWASGQTAYEQYF. In DNA form, the CDR3 reads TGTGCCATCAGTAGGTGGGCTAGCGGGCAAACCGCCTACGAGCAGTACTTC.

The chain couples TRBV4-1 to TRBJ2-3, with 13 bases lining up with TRBD2. CDR3 length: 17 residues. Germline V gene data show CDR1 as MGHRA and CDR2 as YSYEKL. The V segment lost 1 base and the J segment 2 bases; nucleotides outside the gene matches: 3. DNA of the CDR3: TGCGCCAGCAGCCAAGCTGGACTAGCGGGGGCCACAGATACGCAGTATTTT. Translated: CASSQAGLAGATDTQYF.

The rearrangement uses TRBV30 and TRBJ2-3; D is unclear. Germline loops: CDR1 GTSNPN, CDR2 SVGIG (reference sequence). The CDR3 contains 16 residues. Trimming shortened V by 0 bases and J by 0 bases, and 13 bases separated the two germline ends. CDR3 region: CAWSVLSAPSTDTQYF. The CDR3 bases are TGTGCCTGGAGTGTCCTCTCCGCCCCCAGCACAGATACGCAGTATTTT.

This clone was detected a few times. The V and J genes are TRBV15 and TRBJ2-7; the match to TRBD1 covers 7 bases. The CDR3 has 14 amino acids. In germline, CDR1 is LNHNV, CDR2 YYDKDF (reference sequence). Unmatched junction bases numbered 3, after V lost 2 bases and J lost 2 bases. CDR3 nucleotide sequence: TGTGCCACCAGCAGAAGCAGGGGGACCTACGAGCAGTACTTC. Amino acids: CATSRSRGTYEQYF.

This rearrangement joins TRBV7-2 to TRBJ2-5; perhaps TRBD1 as D (6 bases). CDR1 and CDR2 from the germline V gene are SGHTA and FQGNSA. The CDR3 contains 14 residues. V lost 5 bases to trimming and J lost 0 bases, with 10 bases between them. CDR3 sequence (DNA): TGTGCCAGCAGCGCCCGGGACAACCAAGAGACCCAGTACTTC. This gives the protein CASSARDNQETQYF.

The chain joins TRBV10-3 to TRBJ2-3, with TRBD2 identical over 10 bases. The junction had 1 base not matched to a gene; V was cut back by 10 bases and J by 0 bases. This CDR3 is built from 13 residues. CDR1 is ENHRY and CDR2 is SYGVKD in the germline V gene. CDR3 nucleotide sequence: TGTGCCACGGGACTAGCGAGCACAGATACGCAGTATTTT. Its translation: CATGLASTDTQYF.

This clone was seen just once. CDR3 region: CASTQGQTSYEQYF. The DNA of the CDR3 is TGTGCCAGCACCCAAGGGCAGACTTCCTACGAGCAGTACTTC. The chain links TRBV21-1 to TRBJ2-7. TRBV21-1 is a pseudogene. The CDR3 has 14 amino acids.

In this sample, this clone turned up a few times. Other DNA sequences of this sample code for an identical CDR3. This sequence joins TRBV11-2 and TRBJ1-3, with unresolved D. Germline V gene lookup returns CDR1 SGHAT and CDR2 FQNNGV. The length of the CDR3 is 14 residues. The ends were cut back, 5 bases at V and 0 bases at J, with 8 bases in the middle. For the CDR3, the DNA is TGTGCCAGCAGCCCACAGATCTCTGGAAACACCATATATTTT. This gives the protein CASSPQISGNTIYF.

The V call is TRBV7-2, the J call TRBJ1-2; no reliable D call. This CDR3 comprises 14 residues. Trimming removed 2 bases at V and 4 bases at J, with 11 bases between. Germline values: CDR1 SGHTA, CDR2 FQGNSA. CDR3 protein: CASSLLHSTYGYTF. The CDR3 DNA reads TGTGCCAGCAGCTTACTCCACAGCACCTATGGCTACACCTTC.

The rearrangement joins TRBV6-1 to TRBJ1-1; a possible D gene is TRBD1 (5 bases). Looked up from germline, CDR1 is MNHNS and CDR2 is SASEGT. Trimming removed 0 bases from V and 4 bases from J, with 9 bases in between. CDR3 length: 14 amino acids. The CDR3 reads CASSEAVGGTEAFF. CDR3 DNA: TGTGCCAGCAGTGAAGCCGTCGGGGGCACTGAAGCTTTCTTT.

V gene TRBV30 combines with J gene TRBJ1-6, with D possibly matching TRBD1 (5 bases). The CDR3 covers 14 residues. Trimming pared 5 bases from V and 13 bases from J, leaving 21 bases between. Germline V gives CDR1 GTSNPN, CDR2 SVGIG (reference sequence). In DNA, the CDR3 is TGTGCCTGGGACTCCGGGACCAAAAATCCCCCCCTCCACTTT. Residues: CAWDSGTKNPPLHF.

This chain joins TRBV5-1 and TRBJ1-1, with D possibly matching TRBD1 (5 bases). Germline lookup yields CDR1 SGHRS and CDR2 YFSETQ. This CDR3 comprises 14 residues. The V and J ends lost 4 bases and 1 base respectively, with 11 bases between them. The CDR3 is CASSHGTANTEAFF. DNA of the CDR3: TGCGCCAGCAGCCACGGGACTGCGAACACTGAAGCTTTCTTT.

The chain employs TRBV19 and TRBJ2-3; TRBD2 agrees at 10 bases. This CDR3 has 17 amino acids. The J segment lost 7 bases and the V segment lost 5 bases, leaving 15 bases of the junction unmatched. Germline values: CDR1 LNHDA, CDR2 SQIVND (reference sequence). The CDR3 DNA reads TGTGCCAGTAGTCCTCGAGGAGCTAGCGGGGGATTGAATACGCAGTATTTT. As protein: CASSPRGASGGLNTQYF. Full variable domain (remainder filled in from reference TRBV19 and TRBJ2-3): DGGITQSPKYLFRKEGQNVTLSCEQNLNHDAMYWYRQDPGQGLRLIYYSQIVNDFQKGDIAEGYSVSREKKESFPLTVTSAQKNPTAFYLCASSPRGASGGLNTQYFGPGTRLTVL.

V usage is TRBV5-8 and J usage is TRBJ1-1, with TRBD1 as a possible D gene (5 bases). Germline CDR1 is SGHTS and CDR2 is YDEGEE. V was clipped by 4 bases and J by 1 base, with 11 bases between them. The CDR3 spans 14 residues. Here the CDR3 DNA reads TGTGCCAGCAGCCCCTGGAGGGGGAACACTGAAGCTTTCTTT. This gives the protein CASSPWRGNTEAFF.

V gene TRBV29-1 combines with J gene TRBJ2-2, with 8 bases aligning to TRBD2. This CDR3 region has 12 residues. Germline CDR1 and CDR2: SQVTM and ANQGSEA. This CDR3 is CGLAGGTGELFF. The CDR3 nucleotides are TGCGGGTTGGCGGGAGGAACCGGGGAGCTGTTTTTT.

J is TRBJ2-7 and V is TRBV18, with D perhaps TRBD1 or TRBD2 (5 bases each). Trimming shortened V by 4 bases and J by 7 bases, and 11 bases separated the two germline ends. CDR3 length: 12 amino acids. CDR1 KGHSH and CDR2 LQKENI come from the germline V gene. In nucleotides, the CDR3 is TGTGCCAGCTCACGGGACCTCGGGGAGCAGTACTTC. Its translation: CASSRDLGEQYF.

The CDR3 protein is CASSVGTTNTDTQYF. The CDR3 coding sequence is TGTGCCAGCAGCGTAGGGACTACGAACACAGATACGCAGTATTTT. The V and J genes are TRBV9 and TRBJ2-3, with a tentative D call TRBD2 (6 bases). Trimming removed 0 bases at V and 2 bases at J, with 10 bases between. CDR1 SGDLS and CDR2 YYNGEE come from the germline V gene. This CDR3 has 15 residues. The full variable domain, its missing parts supplied by reference TRBV9 and TRBJ2-3, is DSGVTQTPKHLITATGQRVTLRCSPRSGDLSVYWYQQSLDQGLQFLIQYYNGEERAKGNILERFSAQQFPDLHSELNLSSLELGDSALYFCASSVGTTNTDTQYFGPGTRLTVL.

The chain joins TRBV7-3 to TRBJ2-2; D is unclear. CDR3 length: 15 amino acids. Germline CDR1 is SGHTA and CDR2 is FQGTGA. The V end was cut by 5 bases, the J end by 1 base, with 11 bases between. CDR3 protein: CASSLPTENTGELFF. CDR3 coding DNA: TGTGCCAGCAGCCTACCGACGGAGAACACCGGGGAGCTGTTTTTT.

The V and J genes are TRBV21-1 and TRBJ2-5; the DNA was not used to check the table's D call, TRBD1. TRBV21-1 is recorded as a pseudogene. The length of the CDR3 is 16 residues. CDR3 DNA: TGTGCCAGCAGCAAAGTCCGGGACAGATTACAAGAGACCCAGTACTTC. Its protein product is CASSKVRDRLQETQYF.

For the CDR3, the DNA is TGTGCCAGCAGCTTGATCAGGGGAAGCAATCAGCCCCAGCATTTT. It encodes CASSLIRGSNQPQHF. The chain has TRBV5-8 and TRBJ1-5; a possible D gene is TRBD1 (6 bases). The germline gives CDR1 SGHTS, CDR2 YDEGEE. This CDR3 is built from 15 residues. V gave up 1 base and J gave up 1 base, with 9 bases separating them.

Concerning this clone itself: A read error may produce the germline difference seen at one junction end. The J gene is TRBJ2-7, the V gene TRBV29-1; 12 bases line up with TRBD2. The CDR3 is 13 residues long. Germline V gene lookup returns CDR1 SQVTM and CDR2 ANQGSEA. CDR3 nucleotides: TGCAGCGTTCAAGACACTAGCGGGAGGGAGCAGTACTTC. Translating gives CSVQDTSGREQYF.

CDR3 in DNA: TGTGCCACCAGCAGGGGACTAGCGGGGGGGCGCAATGAGCAGTTCTTC. Encoded protein: CATSRGLAGGRNEQFF. The chain joins TRBV15 to TRBJ2-1, with TRBD2 matching 16 bases. This CDR3 is built from 16 residues. V trimming: 3 bases; J trimming: 6 bases; junction bases outside the gene matches: 2. In germline, CDR1 is LNHNV, CDR2 YYDKDF (reference sequence). Full variable domain (missing parts from reference TRBV15 and TRBJ2-1): DAMVIQNPRYQVTQFGKPVTLSCSQTLNHNVMYWYQQKSSQAPKLLFHYYDKDFNNEADTPDNFQSRRPNTSFCFLDIRSPGLGDTAMYLCATSRGLAGGRNEQFFGPGTRLTVL.

In its sample, this clone was seen a few times. One junction end does not reproduce the germline sequence, and a read error may be involved. The rearrangement joins TRBV5-1 to TRBJ1-6; TRBD1 aligns across 7 bases. The CDR3 is 13 amino acids. Germline loops: CDR1 SGHRS, CDR2 YFSETQ. CDR3 region: CASSPRGDSPLHF. The CDR3 bases are TGCGCCAGCAGCCCCAGGGGGGATTCGCCCCTCCACTTT.

The chain links TRBV6-5 to TRBJ1-2, with 7 bases matching TRBD1. With V trimmed by 7 bases and J by 5 bases, 7 bases remained unmatched. The germline CDR1 and CDR2 sequences are MNHEY and SVGAGI. The CDR3 totals 13 residues. Written as DNA, the CDR3 is TGTGCCAGCAAGGGGGCAGGGTCGTATGGCTACACCTTC. Its protein product is CASKGAGSYGYTF.

CDR3 DNA sequence: TGTGCCAGCAGTCCCGGACAGGGAGGCACTGAAGCTTTCTTT. It specifies CASSPGQGGTEAFF. This rearrangement joins TRBV6-5 to TRBJ1-1; 8 positions agree with TRBD1. CDR3 length equals 14 residues. Germline V CDR1 and CDR2: MNHEY, SVGAGI. J was trimmed by 4 bases and V by 5 bases; bases with no gene match: 6.

This clone showed up just once. The V gene is TRBV5-3, the J gene TRBJ2-3; 10 nucleotides align to TRBD2. TRBV5-3 is flagged as an ORF with uncertain function. The CDR3 has 19 residues. With 3 bases clipped from V and 0 bases from J, the junction kept 13 bases outside the gene matches. The CDR3, as DNA: TGTGCCAGAAGCTCCACTCTAGCGGGAGTGAGATCTAGCACAGATACGCAGTATTTT. Amino acids: CARSSTLAGVRSSTDTQYF.

V is TRBV19 and J is TRBJ2-3, with TRBD1 identical over 12 bases. Germline values: CDR1 LNHDA, CDR2 SQIVND (reference sequence). V shed 0 bases, J shed 4 bases, and the junction held 5 bases outside the gene matches. The CDR3 runs 17 residues. CDR3 sequence reads: CASSIDNRDRGPDTQYF. The CDR3 DNA reads TGTGCCAGTAGTATAGACAACCGGGACAGGGGGCCAGATACGCAGTATTTT.

V gene TRBV30 combines with J gene TRBJ2-7; D is unclear. V was cut by 7 bases and J by 0 bases, with 10 bases left in between. The CDR3 has 12 amino acids. Germline CDR1 and CDR2: GTSNPN and SVGIG (reference sequence). CDR3 residues: CASTRSSYEQYF. The CDR3 bases are TGTGCCTCCACCAGGAGCTCCTACGAGCAGTACTTC.